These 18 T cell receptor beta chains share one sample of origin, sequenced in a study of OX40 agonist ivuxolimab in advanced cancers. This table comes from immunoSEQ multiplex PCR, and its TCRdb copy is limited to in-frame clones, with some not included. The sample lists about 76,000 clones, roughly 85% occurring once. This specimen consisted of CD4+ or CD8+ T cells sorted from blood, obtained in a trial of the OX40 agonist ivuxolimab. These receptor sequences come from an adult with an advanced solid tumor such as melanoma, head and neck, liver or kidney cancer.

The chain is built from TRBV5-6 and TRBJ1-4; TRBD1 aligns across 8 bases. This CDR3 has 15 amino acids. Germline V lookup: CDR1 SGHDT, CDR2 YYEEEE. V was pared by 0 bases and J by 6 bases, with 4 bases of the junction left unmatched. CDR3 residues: CASSLGDRQDEKLFF. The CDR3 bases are TGTGCCAGCAGCTTGGGGGACAGGCAAGATGAAAAACTGTTTTTT.

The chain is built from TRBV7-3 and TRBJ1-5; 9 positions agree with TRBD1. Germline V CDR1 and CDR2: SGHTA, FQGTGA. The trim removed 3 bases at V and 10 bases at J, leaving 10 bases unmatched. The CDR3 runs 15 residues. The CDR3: CASSFRGDRVYPQHF. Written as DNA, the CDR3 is TGTGCCAGCAGCTTTAGAGGGGACAGGGTTTACCCCCAGCATTTT.

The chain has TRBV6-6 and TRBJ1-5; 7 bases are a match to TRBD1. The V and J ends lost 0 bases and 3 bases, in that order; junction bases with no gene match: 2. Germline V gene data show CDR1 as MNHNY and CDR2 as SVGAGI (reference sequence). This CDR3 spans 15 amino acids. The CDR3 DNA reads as TGTGCCAGCAGTTACTCGACAGGGATCAATCAGCCCCAGCATTTT. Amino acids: CASSYSTGINQPQHF.

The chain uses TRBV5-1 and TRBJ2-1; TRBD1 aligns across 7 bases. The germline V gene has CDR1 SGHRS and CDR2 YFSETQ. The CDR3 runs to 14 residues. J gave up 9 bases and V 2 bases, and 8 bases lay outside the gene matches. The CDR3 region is CASSLQDRTLEQFF. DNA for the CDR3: TGCGCCAGCAGCTTACAGGACAGGACCCTTGAGCAGTTCTTC.

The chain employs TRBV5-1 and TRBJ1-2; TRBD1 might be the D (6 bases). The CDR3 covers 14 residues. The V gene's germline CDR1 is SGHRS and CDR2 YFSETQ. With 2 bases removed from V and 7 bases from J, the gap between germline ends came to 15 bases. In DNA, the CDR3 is TGCGCCAGCAGCTTTTTGGGGGGCGCGGTTGGCTACACCTTC. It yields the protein CASSFLGGAVGYTF.

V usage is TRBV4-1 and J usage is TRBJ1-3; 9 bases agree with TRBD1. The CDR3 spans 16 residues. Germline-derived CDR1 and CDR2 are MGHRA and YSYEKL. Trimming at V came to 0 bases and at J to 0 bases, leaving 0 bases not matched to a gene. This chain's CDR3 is CASSQETGGSGNTIYF. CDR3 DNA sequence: TGCGCCAGCAGCCAAGAGACAGGGGGCTCTGGAAACACCATATATTTT.

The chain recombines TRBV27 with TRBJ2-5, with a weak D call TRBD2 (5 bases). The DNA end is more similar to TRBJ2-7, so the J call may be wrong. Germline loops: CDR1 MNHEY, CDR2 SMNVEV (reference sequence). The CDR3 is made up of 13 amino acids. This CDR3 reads CASSSSREYEQYF. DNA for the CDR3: TGTGCCAGCAGTTCCAGCCGGGAATACGAGCAGTACTTC.

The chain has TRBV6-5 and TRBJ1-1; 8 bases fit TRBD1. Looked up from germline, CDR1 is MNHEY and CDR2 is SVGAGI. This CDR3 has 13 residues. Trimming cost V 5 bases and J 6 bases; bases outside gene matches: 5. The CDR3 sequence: CASSAQDRAEAFF. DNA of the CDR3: TGTGCCAGCAGTGCCCAGGACAGGGCTGAAGCTTTCTTT.

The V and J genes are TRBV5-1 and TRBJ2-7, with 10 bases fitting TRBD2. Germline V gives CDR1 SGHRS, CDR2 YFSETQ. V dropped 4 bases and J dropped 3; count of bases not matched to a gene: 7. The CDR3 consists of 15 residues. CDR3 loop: CASSIGLAVDYEQYF. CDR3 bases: TGCGCCAGCAGCATTGGACTAGCGGTTGACTACGAGCAGTACTTC.

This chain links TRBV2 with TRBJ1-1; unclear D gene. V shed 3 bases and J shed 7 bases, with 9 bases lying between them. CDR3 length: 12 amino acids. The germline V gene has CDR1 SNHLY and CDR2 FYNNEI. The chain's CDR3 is CASSDSLFEAFF. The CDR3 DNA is TGTGCCAGCAGTGATAGTCTTTTTGAAGCTTTCTTT.

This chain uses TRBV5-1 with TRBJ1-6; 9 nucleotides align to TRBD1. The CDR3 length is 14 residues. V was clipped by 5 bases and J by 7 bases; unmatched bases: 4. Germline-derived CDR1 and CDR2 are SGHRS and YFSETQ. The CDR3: CASSLDRGNSPLHF. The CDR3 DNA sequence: TGCGCCAGCAGTCTGGACAGGGGAAATTCACCCCTCCACTTT.

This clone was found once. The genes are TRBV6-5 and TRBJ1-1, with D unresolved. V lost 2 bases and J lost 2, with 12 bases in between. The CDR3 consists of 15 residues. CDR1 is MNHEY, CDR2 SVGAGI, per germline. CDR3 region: CASSYVAGINTEAFF. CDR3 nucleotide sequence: TGTGCCAGCAGTTACGTAGCGGGGATAAACACTGAAGCTTTCTTT.

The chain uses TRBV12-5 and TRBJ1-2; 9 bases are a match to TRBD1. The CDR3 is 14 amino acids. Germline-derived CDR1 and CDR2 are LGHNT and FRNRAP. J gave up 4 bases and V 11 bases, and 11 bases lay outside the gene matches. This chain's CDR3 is CALTGTGPLYGYTF. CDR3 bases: TGTGCTCTTACAGGGACAGGGCCGCTCTATGGCTACACCTTC.

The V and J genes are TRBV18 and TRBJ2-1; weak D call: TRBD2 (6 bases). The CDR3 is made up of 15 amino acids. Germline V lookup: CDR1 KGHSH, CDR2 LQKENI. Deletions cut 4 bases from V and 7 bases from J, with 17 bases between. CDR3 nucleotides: TGTGCCAGCTCACGCGGGCCGGGAGTGGGAAATGAGCAGTTCTTC. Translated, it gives CASSRGPGVGNEQFF.

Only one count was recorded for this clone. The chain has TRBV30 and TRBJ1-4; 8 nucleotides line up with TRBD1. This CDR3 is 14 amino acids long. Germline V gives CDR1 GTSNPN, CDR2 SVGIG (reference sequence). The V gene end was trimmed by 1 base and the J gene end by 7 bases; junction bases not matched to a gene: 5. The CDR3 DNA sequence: TGTGCCTGGAGTGACGGACAGGGTAGTGAAAAACTGTTTTTT. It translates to CAWSDGQGSEKLFF.

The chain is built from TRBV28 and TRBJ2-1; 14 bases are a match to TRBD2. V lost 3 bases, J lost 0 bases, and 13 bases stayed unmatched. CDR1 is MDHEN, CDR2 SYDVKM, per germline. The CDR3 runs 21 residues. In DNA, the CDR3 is TGTGCCAGCAGTTTCCCCTTTACGACTAGCGGGAGGGCAAGCTCCTACAATGAGCAGTTCTTC. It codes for CASSFPFTTSGRASSYNEQFF.

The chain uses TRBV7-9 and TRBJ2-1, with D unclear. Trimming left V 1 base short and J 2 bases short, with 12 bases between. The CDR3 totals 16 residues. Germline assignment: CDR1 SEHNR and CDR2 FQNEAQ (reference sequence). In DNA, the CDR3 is TGTGCCAGCAGCTTAGACGGCTACCTCCCCTACAATGAGCAGTTCTTC. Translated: CASSLDGYLPYNEQFF.

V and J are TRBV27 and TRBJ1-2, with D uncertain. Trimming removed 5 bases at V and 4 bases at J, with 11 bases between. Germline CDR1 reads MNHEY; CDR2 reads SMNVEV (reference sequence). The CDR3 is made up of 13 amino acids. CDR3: CASSPVQSYGYTF. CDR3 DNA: TGTGCCAGCAGTCCCGTCCAGAGCTATGGCTACACCTTC.